One and the same sample provided the 8 T cell receptor beta chains below, sequenced in a study of T cell responses to AZD1222 COVID-19 vaccine. Sequencing was performed with immunoSEQ multiplex PCR; in TCRdb, only in-frame clones are kept and a portion is missing. The sample records some 130,000 clones, around 92% being singletons. This specimen was peripheral blood, taken 28 days after the second AZD1222 dose. These receptors were taken from an adult who received the AZD1222 COVID-19 vaccine.

The J gene is TRBJ2-1, the V gene TRBV7-2; 10 bases are shared with TRBD2. CDR3 size: 16 residues. Trimming at V came to 3 bases and at J to 8 bases, leaving 10 bases not matched to a gene. Germline CDR1 and CDR2: SGHTA and FQGNSA. CDR3 residues: CASSFLPVLAGYEQFF. The CDR3 nucleotides are TGTGCCAGCAGCTTCCTCCCCGTACTAGCGGGATATGAGCAGTTCTTC.

This chain connects TRBV6-5 to TRBJ2-5; weak D call: TRBD2 (5 bases). Deletions cut 2 bases from V and 4 bases from J, with 11 bases between. The CDR3 runs 14 residues. The germline gives CDR1 MNHEY, CDR2 SVGAGI. CDR3: CASSYDPGGETQYF. Written as DNA, the CDR3 is TGTGCCAGCAGTTACGATCCAGGAGGAGAGACCCAGTACTTC.

The rearrangement uses TRBV19 and TRBJ2-1, with D perhaps matching TRBD1 or TRBD2 (7 bases each). There are 14 residues in the CDR3. The V gene lost 3 bases and the J gene lost 7 bases, with 13 bases spanning the gap. Germline lookup yields CDR1 LNHDA and CDR2 SQIVND (reference sequence). The CDR3 sequence: CASSMGGGGNEQFF. The CDR3 region has the DNA TGTGCCAGTAGTATGGGAGGGGGCGGGAATGAGCAGTTCTTC.

V usage is TRBV19 and J usage is TRBJ2-3; 9 nucleotides agree with TRBD2. Germline trimming cut 4 bases from V and 3 bases from J; bases unmatched to any gene: 5. This CDR3 is built from 15 residues. Germline V gives CDR1 LNHDA, CDR2 SQIVND (reference sequence). CDR3 nucleotides: TGTGCCAGTAGTACGCGGACTAGCGAAACAGATACGCAGTATTTT. Its protein product is CASSTRTSETDTQYF.

This chain joins TRBV21-1 and TRBJ1-2. TRBV21-1 counts as a pseudogene. CDR3 length equals 13 residues. CDR3 amino acids: CASRFPRPGGYTF. The CDR3 nucleotides read TGTGCCAGCCGGTTCCCCAGGCCGGGTGGCTACACCTTC.

The sample holds one count of this clone. The chain employs TRBV5-4 and TRBJ2-3, with 15 bases fitting TRBD2. The CDR3 runs 18 residues. CDR1 is SGHNT and CDR2 is YYREEE in the germline V gene (reference sequence). V lost 5 bases and J lost 2; bases outside the gene matches: 9. For the CDR3, the DNA is TGTGCCAGCAGTTCCGGGACTAGCGGGAGGACCTTCACAGATACGCAGTATTTT. It codes for CASSSGTSGRTFTDTQYF.

The chain recombines TRBV19 with TRBJ1-1; perhaps TRBD1 as D (6 bases). The CDR3 loop spans 13 amino acids. The V gene lost 7 bases and the J gene lost 0 bases, with 9 bases spanning the gap. Looked up from germline, CDR1 is LNHDA and CDR2 is SQIVND (reference sequence). The chain's CDR3 is CASMGHLNTEAFF. DNA of the CDR3: TGTGCCAGTATGGGACACCTGAACACTGAAGCTTTCTTT.

This clone was detected once. The CDR3 nucleotides read TGTGCCAGCAGCTTAAAGTCGGCGCGGGAGTTCTACAATGAGCAGTTCTTC. This gives the protein CASSLKSAREFYNEQFF. The chain combines TRBV7-9 with TRBJ2-1, with TRBD2 matching over 7 bases. Germline V gene data show CDR1 as SEHNR and CDR2 as FQNEAQ (reference sequence). The CDR3 covers 17 residues. Unmatched junction bases numbered 10, after V lost 2 bases and J lost 3 bases. Full variable domain (missing parts from reference TRBV7-9 and TRBJ2-1): DTGVSQNPRHKITKRGQNVTFRCDPISEHNRLYWYRQTLGQGPEFLTYFQNEAQLEKSRLLSDRFSAERPKGSFSTLEIQRTEQGDSAMYLCASSLKSAREFYNEQFFGPGTRLTVL.